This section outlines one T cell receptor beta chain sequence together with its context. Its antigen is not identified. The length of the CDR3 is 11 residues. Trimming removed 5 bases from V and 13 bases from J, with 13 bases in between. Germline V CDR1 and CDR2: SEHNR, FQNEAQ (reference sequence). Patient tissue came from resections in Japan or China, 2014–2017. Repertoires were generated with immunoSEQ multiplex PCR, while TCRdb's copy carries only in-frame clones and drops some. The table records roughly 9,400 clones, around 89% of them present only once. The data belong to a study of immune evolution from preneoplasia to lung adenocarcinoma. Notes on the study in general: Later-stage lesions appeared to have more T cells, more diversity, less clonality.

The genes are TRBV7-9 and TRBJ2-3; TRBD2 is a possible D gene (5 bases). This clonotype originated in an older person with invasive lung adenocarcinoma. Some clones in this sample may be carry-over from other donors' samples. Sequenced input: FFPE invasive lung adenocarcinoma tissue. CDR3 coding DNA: TGTGCCAGCAGCCGGGGTCAGGCGAAGTATTTT. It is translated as CASSRGQAKYF.